This T cell receptor beta chain was sequenced for a study of cytomegalovirus exposure and HLA in healthy donors. Findings of the study overall: The study flagged approximately 180 TCR beta chains as cytomegalovirus-associated.

The donors formed part of the roughly 120-subject validation cohort, distinct from the roughly 620-subject first cohort. Germline CDR1 and CDR2: ENHRY and SYGVKD. The CDR3 is 14 amino acids. The V gene end was trimmed by 5 bases and the J gene end by 6 bases; junction bases not matched to a gene: 2. Turning to this clone: Its antigen remains unknown.

The assay was immunoSEQ multiplex PCR, and TCRdb's table has in-frame clones only and misses some. This table has 100,000 to 150,000 clones, 89% appearing once. This receptor was identified in a woman younger than 30 in good health and CMV-seronegative. The genes are TRBV10-3 and TRBJ1-6, with 9 bases that match TRBD1. Sequencing input: PBMCs. The CDR3 sequence is CAISLDRGNSPLHF. The CDR3 DNA reads as TGTGCCATCAGTTTGGACAGGGGTAATTCACCCCTCCACTTT.